This T cell receptor (beta chain) was identified during a study of vaccination effects on CD4 cells after COVID-19. Study overall: Cultures used roughly 1.8 million PBMC per well, 9 to 10 IU/ml IL-2 and around 9.5 ug/ml peptides. Study outcomes and limitations: The study found marked clonal contraction of infection- and vaccine-induced clones late after vaccination.

The method was immunoSEQ multiplex PCR; TCRdb's version includes in-frame clones alone and lacks a portion of them. The data hold 40,000 or so clones, with 65% to 80% observed a single time. The authors isolated CD4+ T cells after 10 days of culture. Participants were vaccinated with two doses of either the BNT162b2 or mRNA-1273 vaccine. Cultures received IL-2 medium that replaced half the medium on days 3 and 7. V shed 4 bases and J shed 6 bases, with 7 bases lying between them. The germline CDR1 and CDR2 sequences are LGHDT and YNNKEL (reference sequence). The CDR3 is 11 residues long. The sample holds one count of this clone. Its antigen remains unknown.

This TCR was recovered from a human donor who received a COVID-19 vaccine. The starting material was CD4+ T cells from PBMCs cultured without peptide, obtained after COVID-19 vaccination. J is TRBJ2-7 and V is TRBV3-1 (or the pseudogene TRBV3-2); D perhaps matches TRBD2 (5 bases). This CDR3 is CASSPGLEQYF. CDR3 nucleotide sequence: TGTGCCAGCAGCCCCGGACTCGAGCAGTACTTC.